Listed below are T cell receptor beta chains from one sample, sequenced in a study of Graves' ophthalmopathy and Graves' hyperthyroidism. MiXCR was run by TCRdb on the multiplex PCR reads, yielding one entry per CDR3 protein. This table holds 620,000 or so distinct CDR3 sequences, about a fifth found once. Material for sequencing was peripheral blood. The source is a young woman with stable Graves' hyperthyroidism. Some clones in this sample may be carry-over from other donors' samples. The conserved cysteine and the conserved F or W are not part of the CDR3 here. Each record gives: CDR3 length, J gene, V gene, CDR3 protein.

len: 13
j_gene: TRBJ2-7
v_gene: TRBV5-1
CDR3aa: ASALAGTPGYEQY

len: 11
j_gene: TRBJ2-5
v_gene: TRBV7-2
CDR3aa: ASSSPPQETQY

len: 12
j_gene: TRBJ1-5
v_gene: TRBV11-2
CDR3aa: ASSSVQGDQPQH

len: 11
j_gene: TRBJ1-5
v_gene: TRBV29-1
CDR3aa: SVGTAENQPQH

len: 13
j_gene: TRBJ1-6
v_gene: TRBV12-3/TRBV12-4
CDR3aa: ASSLGQRYNSPLH

len: 10
j_gene: TRBJ1-5
v_gene: TRBV24-1
CDR3aa: ATTTGDQPQH

len: 14
j_gene: TRBJ2-1
v_gene: TRBV28
CDR3aa: ASSSPVAGGLNEQF

len: 12
j_gene: TRBJ1-5
v_gene: TRBV5-1
CDR3aa: ASRSDGSNQPQH

len: 11
j_gene: TRBJ1-1
v_gene: TRBV30
CDR3aa: AWTMVGSTEAF

len: 13
j_gene: TRBJ1-2
v_gene: TRBV11-2
CDR3aa: ASSYLGGAFGGYT

len: 11
j_gene: TRBJ1-5
v_gene: TRBV6-2/TRBV6-3
CDR3aa: ASKENTNQPQH

len: 12
j_gene: TRBJ2-5
v_gene: TRBV6-5
CDR3aa: ASRYASSLETQY

len: 11
j_gene: TRBJ1-5
v_gene: TRBV19
CDR3aa: ASSIRSDQPQH

len: 14
j_gene: TRBJ2-7
v_gene: TRBV6-5
CDR3aa: ASSYSRTSGTSEQY